The 25 T cell receptor beta chains presented below share a single source sample, sequenced in a study of T cell changes during pregnancy in multiple sclerosis. This table comes from immunoSEQ multiplex PCR, and its TCRdb copy is limited to in-frame clones, with some not included. The data show about 36,000 clones, with 93% seen just once and 0.35% to 0.45% held by the top ten. Sequencing was performed on CD4+ T cells from peripheral blood mononuclear cells, taken in the first trimester of pregnancy. These receptors all stem from a female donor with multiple sclerosis, enrolled in a pregnancy study.

The J gene is TRBJ2-3, the V gene TRBV7-6; D is ambiguous. V was cut by 4 bases and J by 0 bases, with 5 bases left in between. The CDR3 consists of 13 residues. Germline CDR1 SGHVS, CDR2 FNYEAQ. This CDR3 reads CASSSYSTDTQYF. The CDR3 coding sequence is TGTGCCAGCAGCTCCTACAGCACAGATACGCAGTATTTT.

The chain recombines TRBV5-1 with TRBJ2-5; 7 bases align to TRBD1. The CDR3 totals 16 residues. Germline V CDR1 and CDR2: SGHRS, YFSETQ. J lost 0 bases, V lost 4 bases, and 9 bases had no gene match. Here the CDR3 DNA reads TGCGCCAGCAGCGGCCCCCGGGACAGCTACCAAGAGACCCAGTACTTC. Residues: CASSGPRDSYQETQYF.

The chain links TRBV2 to TRBJ1-4, with D unresolved. The germline gives CDR1 SNHLY, CDR2 FYNNEI. V dropped 5 bases and J dropped 4 bases, with 5 bases sitting between them. This CDR3 comprises 12 residues. The CDR3, as DNA: TGTGCCAGCAGTTTCAGTAATGAAAAACTGTTTTTT. This sequence encodes CASSFSNEKLFF.

The V call is TRBV12-5, the J call TRBJ2-3; D call uncertain. Trimming took 5 bases from V and 5 from J, leaving 5 bases between them. Germline V gene sequence: CDR1 LGHNT, CDR2 FRNRAP. The CDR3 has 11 residues. The CDR3 sequence: CASGILDTQYF. The CDR3 DNA reads as TGTGCTAGTGGTATTCTAGATACGCAGTATTTT.

The V call is TRBV21-1, the J call TRBJ1-4. TRBV21-1 is described as a pseudogene. CDR3 length equals 14 residues. The DNA of the CDR3 is TGTGCCAGCAGCCCTCCCCGGGGGAGGGAAAAACTGTTTTTT. It translates to CASSPPRGREKLFF.

V gene TRBV7-2 combines with J gene TRBJ1-2, with D perhaps TRBD1 (6 bases). The V and J ends lost 4 bases and 4 bases respectively, with 22 bases between them. Germline V lookup: CDR1 SGHTA, CDR2 FQGNSA. CDR3 length equals 17 residues. CDR3 sequence (DNA): TGTGCCAGCAGCTCCCTCGGCGCGACAGGACGGTTCTATGGCTACACCTTC. It encodes CASSSLGATGRFYGYTF.

The rearrangement joins TRBV10-3 to TRBJ1-5; D not certain. The CDR3 extends over 12 amino acids. Germline CDR1 is ENHRY and CDR2 is SYGVKD. Trimming shortened V by 2 bases and J by 6 bases, and 5 bases separated the two germline ends. In DNA form, the CDR3 reads TGTGCCATCAGTGAGACGGGTCAGCCCCAGCATTTT. Amino acids: CAISETGQPQHF.

This clone was counted between two and nine times. V gene TRBV19 combines with J gene TRBJ1-5; 12 bases align to TRBD1. Trimming at V came to 6 bases and at J to 2 bases, leaving 2 bases not matched to a gene. This CDR3 contains 15 residues. The germline V gene encodes CDR1 LNHDA and CDR2 SQIVND (reference sequence). In DNA, the CDR3 is TGTGCCAGTAGGGGGACAGGGGGCGGCAATCAGCCCCAGCATTTT. Its protein product is CASRGTGGGNQPQHF.

The chain recombines TRBV12-1 with TRBJ2-7; the table assigns TRBD1, which was not confirmed against the DNA. TRBV12-1 is a documented pseudogene. The length of the CDR3 is 14 residues. CDR3 DNA: TGTGCCAGCAGCTTTCAAGGGGTCTCCTACGAGCAGTACTTC. This encodes CASSFQGVSYEQYF.

This sequence joins TRBV7-8 and TRBJ2-5; no firm D call. CDR3 length: 13 residues. Between the trimmed V and J ends, which lost 0 bases and 1 base, there was a span of 3 bases. CDR1 is SGHVS and CDR2 is FQNEAQ in the germline V gene. The CDR3, as DNA: TGTGCCAGCAGCTTAGCCCTCCAAGAGACCCAGTACTTC. Its protein is CASSLALQETQYF.

In nucleotides, the CDR3 is TGTGCCAGCAGCTCCAATACCCTCCCCGGGACAGGTTCTCATAGGGGGCAGTACTTC. As protein: CASSSNTLPGTGSHRGQYF. This chain links TRBV11-2 with TRBJ2-7; 8 nucleotides agree with TRBD1. Losses at the gene ends were 4 bases for V and 9 bases for J; bases not matched to a gene: 26. The CDR3 contains 19 residues. In germline, CDR1 is SGHAT, CDR2 FQNNGV.

V usage is TRBV29-1 and J usage is TRBJ1-2; TRBD1 is a possible D gene (5 bases). CDR1 SQVTM and CDR2 ANQGSEA come from the germline V gene. V was cut by 4 bases and J by 6 bases, with 21 bases left in between. The CDR3 is made up of 15 amino acids. The CDR3 sequence: CSVAGETYPYNGYTF. In DNA, the CDR3 is TGCAGCGTTGCGGGGGAGACGTATCCTTATAATGGCTACACCTTC.

In nucleotides, the CDR3 is TGTGCCAGCAGTTCAACGCGACTAGCGGGAGGCAAAACCGGGGAGCTGTTTTTT. Residues: CASSSTRLAGGKTGELFF. The rearrangement uses TRBV9 and TRBJ2-2; 13 nucleotides line up with TRBD2. Losses at the gene ends were 5 bases for V and 5 bases for J; bases not matched to a gene: 12. Per germline, CDR1 SGDLS and CDR2 YYNGEE. The CDR3 is 18 residues long.

The chain employs TRBV6-5 and TRBJ1-2; TRBD1 is a possible D gene (5 bases). The V and J ends lost 0 bases and 11 bases respectively, with 16 bases between them. The CDR3 has 14 residues. Germline V CDR1 and CDR2: MNHEY, SVGAGI. DNA of the CDR3: TGTGCCAGCAGTTACTCTAGACAGACCGCTAGGTACACCTTC. It codes for CASSYSRQTARYTF.

The chain employs TRBV5-4 and TRBJ1-1; 7 nucleotides line up with TRBD1. CDR3 length: 14 residues. Germline CDR1 SGHNT, CDR2 YYREEE (reference sequence). J gave up 6 bases and V 3 bases, and 8 bases lay outside the gene matches. CDR3 DNA sequence: TGTGCCAGCAGCTCCCGGGACAGCACAGCTGAAGCTTTCTTT. Its protein product is CASSSRDSTAEAFF.

The chain employs TRBV14 and TRBJ2-1, with D tentatively TRBD2 (5 bases). V was pared by 0 bases and J by 16 bases, with 16 bases between. The CDR3 totals 13 residues. CDR1 SGHDN and CDR2 FVKESK come from the germline V gene. The CDR3 region has the DNA TGTGCCAGCAGCCAAGATCTAGGGTTAGCGCAATTCTTC. Its protein product is CASSQDLGLAQFF.

This chain uses TRBV7-3 with TRBJ2-3; a weak D match, TRBD1 (7 bases). This CDR3 has 15 amino acids. The germline V and J ends were trimmed by 6 bases and 2 bases, with 15 bases remaining between them. Germline V lookup: CDR1 SGHTA, CDR2 FQGTGA. The CDR3 DNA is TGTGCCAGCAGTCAGGGGGGACTTTACACAGATACGCAGTATTTT. Its translation is CASSQGGLYTDTQYF. The full variable domain, completed using reference TRBV7-3 and TRBJ2-3, is GAGVSQTPSNKVTEKGKYVELRCDPISGHTALYWYRQSLGQGPEFLIYFQGTGAADDSGLPNDRFFAVRPEGSVSTLKIQRTERGDSAVYLCASSQGGLYTDTQYFGPGTRLTVL.

V usage is TRBV28 and J usage is TRBJ1-4; TRBD1 matches 7 bases. J was trimmed by 8 bases and V by 4 bases; bases with no gene match: 10. CDR1 is MDHEN and CDR2 is SYDVKM in the germline V gene. CDR3 length: 15 amino acids. Written as DNA, the CDR3 is TGTGCCAGCAGTTACCCGACAGGGCAAAGGGAAAAACTGTTTTTT. Its protein product is CASSYPTGQREKLFF.

The V call is TRBV9, the J call TRBJ2-1; the match to TRBD2 covers 11 bases. V shed 4 bases and J 0 bases; nucleotides not matched to a gene: 6. This CDR3 is built from 17 residues. Per the germline V gene, CDR1 is SGDLS and CDR2 is YYNGEE. For the CDR3, the DNA is TGTGCCAGCAGCTCCGGGACTAGCGGAATCTCCTACAATGAGCAGTTCTTC. Its protein product is CASSSGTSGISYNEQFF.

The chain has TRBV7-8 and TRBJ1-2; 11 bases align to TRBD1. The CDR3 contains 14 residues. Germline-derived CDR1 and CDR2 are SGHVS and FQNEAQ. Germline trimming cut 3 bases from V and 5 bases from J; bases unmatched to any gene: 2. In DNA, the CDR3 is TGTGCCAGCAGCTTCCGGGACAGGGGGTATGGCTACACCTTC. Encoded protein: CASSFRDRGYGYTF.

The chain employs TRBV5-1 and TRBJ2-2; 10 bases are shared with TRBD2. The CDR3 sequence is 16 residues long. Germline CDR1 and CDR2: SGHRS and YFSETQ. The V gene end was trimmed by 6 bases and the J gene end by 0 bases; junction bases not matched to a gene: 5. CDR3 sequence: CASNVAGGTNTGELFF. CDR3 sequence (DNA): TGCGCCAGCAACGTAGCGGGGGGTACGAACACCGGGGAGCTGTTTTTT. Complete variable domain (other parts from reference TRBV5-1 and TRBJ2-2): KAGVTQTPRYLIKTRGQQVTLSCSPISGHRSVSWYQQTPGQGLQFLFEYFSETQRNKGNFPGRFSGRQFSNSRSEMNVSTLELGDSALYLCASNVAGGTNTGELFFGEGSRLTVL.

V gene TRBV6-4 combines with J gene TRBJ1-1; the D gene is possibly TRBD1 (5 bases). CDR3 length: 13 residues. V gave up 5 bases and J gave up 5 bases, with 12 bases separating them. Germline CDR1 is MRHNA and CDR2 is SNTAGT. CDR3 bases: TGTGCCAGCAGTTCCGGAAGGGGAACTGAAGCTTTCTTT. Its translation is CASSSGRGTEAFF.

DNA for the CDR3: TGTGCCAGCAGCTTAGTGGGGGCACCCACAGATACGCAGTATTTT. Amino acids: CASSLVGAPTDTQYF. The V gene is TRBV7-6, the J gene TRBJ2-3, with D possibly TRBD1 on 6 matching bases. The CDR3 is 15 amino acids. The germline V gene has CDR1 SGHVS and CDR2 FNYEAQ. Trimming removed 1 base at V and 2 bases at J, with 10 bases between.

V and J are TRBV10-2 and TRBJ2-7; a weak D match, TRBD1 (7 bases). The V end was cut by 2 bases, the J end by 1 base, with 12 bases between. The V gene's germline CDR1 is WSHSY and CDR2 SAAADI. CDR3 length: 15 residues. The DNA for the CDR3 is TGCGCCAGCAGTGAGGTGGCAGGGGGGTCCTACGAGCAGTACTTC. This encodes CASSEVAGGSYEQYF.

This clone was found a few times. The J gene is TRBJ1-5, the V gene TRBV7-8, with no clear D. The CDR3 has 12 residues. V was clipped by 5 bases and J by 5 bases, with 7 bases between them. Germline CDR1 and CDR2: SGHVS and FQNEAQ. The CDR3 is CASSHADQPQHF. The CDR3 nucleotides read TGTGCCAGCAGCCACGCGGATCAGCCCCAGCATTTT.